This entry lists 15 T cell receptor beta chains sequenced from one sample in a study of molecular identifiers for immune sequencing clone quantification. TCRdb redid the calling of the PCR reads with MiXCR, one entry per CDR3 protein. The sample records about 500,000 distinct CDR3 sequences, about 26% being singletons. Sequenced material: naive CD8+ T cells from blood, with Jurkat cell RNA spiked in. Specified subset: FACS-sorted CD8+CD4-CCR7+CD45RA+ naive T cells. These TCRs come from a human donor in good health. Some libraries in this study had Jurkat cell RNA spiked in.

This clonotype was recorded at least ten times. The V gene is TRBV7-9, the J gene TRBJ1-1; tentatively, D is TRBD1 (5 bases). Trimming pared 5 bases from V and 3 bases from J, leaving 13 bases between. The CDR3 covers 14 residues. In germline, CDR1 is SEHNR, CDR2 FQNEAQ (reference sequence). CDR3 DNA: TGTGCCAGCAGCCCCAACGGGGCGTACACTGAAGCTTTCTTT. This gives the protein CASSPNGAYTEAFF.

J is TRBJ2-3 and V is TRBV20-1; the match to TRBD2 covers 14 bases. Losses at the gene ends were 6 bases for V and 5 bases for J; bases not matched to a gene: 13. Per germline, CDR1 DFQATT and CDR2 SNEGSKA (reference sequence). The CDR3 loop spans 17 amino acids. DNA of the CDR3: TGCAGTGCCGAGTTACCGGGACTAGCGGGAGTGGTAGATACGCAGTATTTT. Encoded protein: CSAELPGLAGVVDTQYF.

This clonotype was seen repeatedly, ten times or more. The chain couples TRBV4-1 to TRBJ2-7; D is perhaps TRBD1 (6 bases). The V end was cut by 3 bases, the J end by 0 bases, with 12 bases between. The CDR3 length is 15 residues. CDR1 and CDR2 (germline): MGHRA, YSYEKL. The CDR3 DNA follows: TGCGCCAGCAGCCAGGTCGACAGGTCCTCCTACGAGCAGTACTTC. Protein sequence: CASSQVDRSSYEQYF.

CDR3 coding DNA: TGTGCCAGCACCCGAAGGGACAGGGGGAACACCGGGGAGCTGTTTTTT. It translates to CASTRRDRGNTGELFF. The chain carries TRBV3-1 and TRBJ2-2; the match to TRBD1 covers 10 bases. The CDR3 spans 16 residues. In germline, CDR1 is LGHDT, CDR2 YNNKEL (reference sequence). J gave up 1 base and V 7 bases, and 6 bases lay outside the gene matches.

At least ten counts were recorded for this clonotype. The V and J genes are TRBV7-2 and TRBJ2-7; 10 bases are shared with TRBD1. The CDR3 consists of 16 residues. With V trimmed by 5 bases and J by 2 bases, 9 bases remained unmatched. The germline CDR1 and CDR2 sequences are SGHTA and FQGNSA. CDR3 sequence reads: CASSPNRDRGPYEQYF. The CDR3 bases are TGTGCCAGCAGCCCGAACCGGGACAGGGGCCCCTACGAGCAGTACTTC.

This clonotype turned up a few times. The chain joins TRBV27 to TRBJ1-6, with D perhaps TRBD1 (6 bases). CDR1 and CDR2 from the germline V gene are MNHEY and SMNVEV (reference sequence). This CDR3 region has 15 residues. V lost 0 bases and J 6 bases, leaving 9 bases between the germline ends. CDR3 nucleotide sequence: TGTGCCAGCAGTTTATCTGGGGGGGCTAATTCACCCCTCCACTTT. Its translation is CASSLSGGANSPLHF.

This clonotype was picked up a small number of times. The chain links TRBV21-1 to TRBJ2-7; TRBD2, as called in the table, went unchecked against the DNA. TRBV21-1 is described as a pseudogene. The CDR3 totals 14 residues. The CDR3 is CASSKEHPSREQYF. DNA for the CDR3: TGTGCCAGCAGCAAGGAACACCCCTCTAGGGAGCAGTACTTC.

This clonotype was counted many times. V gene TRBV6-2 or TRBV6-3 combines with J gene TRBJ2-7; no firm D call. This CDR3 comprises 13 residues. The V gene's germline CDR1 is MNHEY and CDR2 SVGEGT. V was clipped by 0 bases and J by 2 bases, with 5 bases between them. The CDR3 spells CASSYSGPYEQYF. CDR3 coding DNA: TGTGCCAGCAGTTACTCCGGTCCCTACGAGCAGTACTTC.

This chain uses TRBV19 with TRBJ2-7; D is uncertain. Germline assignment: CDR1 LNHDA and CDR2 SQIVND (reference sequence). CDR3 size: 14 residues. Trimming shortened V by 1 base and J by 1 base, and 8 bases separated the two germline ends. In DNA, the CDR3 is TGTGCCAGTAGTATAGTGTCGGCTTCCTACGAGCAGTACTTC. This encodes CASSIVSASYEQYF.

The chain employs TRBV7-9 and TRBJ2-1; TRBD2 agrees at 8 bases. CDR1 SEHNR and CDR2 FQNEAQ come from the germline V gene (reference sequence). V lost 3 bases, J lost 9 bases, and 13 bases stayed unmatched. The length of the CDR3 is 16 residues. CDR3 in amino acids: CASSFPGGGNQGEQFF. The DNA for the CDR3 is TGTGCCAGCAGCTTTCCGGGAGGGGGGAATCAAGGTGAGCAGTTCTTC.

This clonotype was seen only a few times. The chain links TRBV30 to TRBJ2-5, with D unclear. CDR1 and CDR2 (germline): GTSNPN, SVGIG (reference sequence). The CDR3 runs 10 residues. The V gene lost 4 bases and the J gene lost 4 bases, with 4 bases spanning the gap. This CDR3 reads CAWMGETQYF. The CDR3 coding sequence is TGTGCCTGGATGGGAGAGACCCAGTACTTC. The full variable domain, its missing parts supplied by reference TRBV30 and TRBJ2-5, is SQTIHQWPATLVQPVGSPLSLECTVEGTSNPNLYWYRQAAGRGLQLLFYSVGIGQISSEVPQNLSASRPQDRQFILSSKKLLLSDSGFYLCAWMGETQYFGPGTRLLVL.

The sample holds many counts of this clonotype. This chain joins TRBV5-1 and TRBJ2-7; D not resolved. V was trimmed by 2 bases and J by 6 bases, leaving 12 bases between them. Per germline, CDR1 SGHRS and CDR2 YFSETQ. CDR3 size: 13 residues. The CDR3 protein is CASSFGRSPEQYF. In DNA form, the CDR3 reads TGCGCCAGCAGCTTCGGACGAAGTCCCGAGCAGTACTTC.

Concerning this clonotype itself: A read error may be the cause here, since a much bigger clone is one base away. V usage is TRBV30 and J usage is TRBJ1-5; TRBD1 matches 11 bases. The ends lost 1 base at V and 7 bases at J; junction bases unmatched: 6. This CDR3 spans 15 amino acids. CDR1 GTSNPN and CDR2 SVGIG come from the germline V gene (reference sequence). Written as DNA, the CDR3 is TGTGCCTGGAGTGGGGGACAGGGGGTAGGGCAGCCCCAGCATTTT. It codes for CAWSGGQGVGQPQHF.

The CDR3 DNA is TGTGCCAGTAGTACGGACAGGGGGCGTCAGCCCCAGCATTTT. As protein: CASSTDRGRQPQHF. The chain employs TRBV19 and TRBJ1-5, with 11 nucleotides matching TRBD1. The CDR3 sequence is 14 residues long. Germline CDR1 LNHDA, CDR2 SQIVND (reference sequence). V lost 4 bases and J lost 6; bases outside the gene matches: 2.

J is TRBJ2-5 and V is TRBV28, with D perhaps matching TRBD1 (6 bases). Trimming cost V 4 bases and J 5 bases, with 14 bases left between them. The CDR3 loop spans 14 amino acids. Germline-derived CDR1 and CDR2 are MDHEN and SYDVKM. The CDR3 nucleotides read TGTGCCAGCAGTTCCCGACAGGTTTCGGAGACCCAGTACTTC. This sequence encodes CASSSRQVSETQYF.